The 11 T cell receptor beta chains below come from one sample, sequenced in a study of T cell repertoires in cytomegalovirus infection. The antigens for these receptors are not known. Each CDR3 protein gets one entry after TCRdb re-called the reads with MiXCR. This table holds about 110,000 distinct CDR3 sequences, about 30% found once. Sequencing used CD8+ T cells from cultured PBMCs, obtained from culture after CMV antigen stimulation. The receptors were gathered from a human donor in good health (CMV status not recorded). Some clones in this sample may be carry-over from other donors' samples.

This clonotype has only one observation. V usage is TRBV27 and J usage is TRBJ1-6; D gene uncertain. The CDR3 runs 12 residues. Germline lookup yields CDR1 MNHEY and CDR2 SMNVEV (reference sequence). V was shortened by 8 bases and J by 0 bases, with 2 bases between the two germline ends. Here the CDR3 DNA reads TGTGCCAGCGGCTCCTATAATTCACCCCTCCACTTT. This codes for CASGSYNSPLHF.

The rearrangement joins TRBV2 to TRBJ2-4, with 8 bases that match TRBD2. V was clipped by 0 bases and J by 9 bases; unmatched bases: 4. This CDR3 has 14 amino acids. Germline V CDR1 and CDR2: SNHLY, FYNNEI. DNA of the CDR3: TGTGCCAGCAGTGAAGCGCTAAGCGGGGGCATTCAGTACTTC. Its translation is CASSEALSGGIQYF. The full variable domain, completed using reference TRBV2 and TRBJ2-4, is EPEVTQTPSHQVTQMGQEVILRCVPISNHLYFYWYRQILGQKVEFLVSFYNNEISEKSEIFDDQFSVERPDGSNFTLKIRSTKLEDSAMYFCASSEALSGGIQYFGAGTRLSVL.

V usage is TRBV27 and J usage is TRBJ1-1, with 8 bases lining up with TRBD1. CDR1 is MNHEY and CDR2 is SMNVEV in the germline V gene (reference sequence). The CDR3 length is 13 residues. With 3 bases clipped from V and 4 bases from J, the junction kept 1 base outside the gene matches. The CDR3 here is CASSFTGGTEAFF. The CDR3 DNA follows: TGTGCCAGCAGTTTCACAGGGGGCACTGAAGCTTTCTTT.

The chain recombines TRBV12-3 or TRBV12-4 with TRBJ2-4, with D unresolved. The CDR3 runs 14 residues. Between the trimmed V and J ends, which lost 5 bases and 3 bases, there was a span of 11 bases. The DNA of the CDR3 is TGTGCCAGCAGTGTCGCGGATGGCAAAAACATTCAGTACTTC. Residues: CASSVADGKNIQYF.

The chain uses TRBV28 and TRBJ2-3, with 11 nucleotides matching TRBD2. Germline loops: CDR1 MDHEN, CDR2 SYDVKM. This CDR3 spans 15 amino acids. The J segment lost 2 bases and the V segment lost 5 bases, leaving 3 bases of the junction unmatched. CDR3 DNA: TGTGCCAGCAGTGTACTAGCGGGGGTCACAGATACGCAGTATTTT. Protein product: CASSVLAGVTDTQYF.

This rearrangement joins TRBV12-3 or TRBV12-4 to TRBJ2-1, with 7 bases identical to TRBD2. The CDR3 extends over 15 amino acids. J gave up 4 bases and V 6 bases, and 9 bases lay outside the gene matches. Here the CDR3 reads CASRTGGTLYNEQFF. CDR3 bases: TGTGCCAGCAGAACGGGGGGTACTTTATACAATGAGCAGTTCTTC.

This chain joins TRBV12-5 and TRBJ1-1, with unresolved D. The CDR3 consists of 12 residues. Looked up from germline, CDR1 is LGHNT and CDR2 is FRNRAP. V lost 7 bases and J lost 0, with 6 bases in between. The CDR3 region is CASALLNTEAFF. Written as DNA, the CDR3 is TGTGCTAGTGCGCTTCTGAACACTGAAGCTTTCTTT.

This clonotype has a handful of counts. V usage is TRBV7-9 and J usage is TRBJ2-2; TRBD1 is a possible D gene (6 bases). The CDR3 extends over 16 amino acids. The V gene's germline CDR1 is SEHNR and CDR2 FQNEAQ (reference sequence). With 4 bases removed from V and 0 bases from J, the gap between germline ends came to 12 bases. The CDR3 DNA is TGTGCCAGCAGCTCAATGGGGGCGACGAACACCGGGGAGCTGTTTTTT. Amino acids: CASSSMGATNTGELFF.

This clonotype was seen at least ten times. The chain recombines TRBV7-2 with TRBJ1-5; D is uncertain. V was trimmed by 5 bases and J by 7 bases, leaving 12 bases between them. This CDR3 is built from 13 residues. Germline V gene data show CDR1 as SGHTA and CDR2 as FQGNSA. The CDR3 here is CASSEWVWQPQHF. In DNA, the CDR3 is TGTGCCAGCAGCGAATGGGTGTGGCAGCCCCAGCATTTT.

The chain recombines TRBV5-1 with TRBJ2-5; D possibly uses TRBD1 or TRBD2 (11 bases each). The V gene lost 3 bases and the J gene lost 5 bases, with 26 bases spanning the gap. CDR1 and CDR2 (germline): SGHRS, YFSETQ. The CDR3 consists of 18 residues. In DNA, the CDR3 is TGCGCCAGCAGCTACGGACAGGGGGCGACTAGCGGGACGGAGACCCAGTACTTC. Protein product: CASSYGQGATSGTETQYF.

This chain links TRBV5-1 with TRBJ2-2; D possibly corresponds to TRBD1 (6 bases). The CDR3 length is 13 residues. V was pared by 7 bases and J by 3 bases, with 10 bases between. Germline loops: CDR1 SGHRS, CDR2 YFSETQ. The CDR3 DNA sequence: TGCGCCAGCGCGGACAGTTACACCGGGGAGCTGTTTTTT. This codes for CASADSYTGELFF.